The 28 T cell receptor beta chains reported below all come from one sample, sequenced in a study of T cells in Graves' hyperthyroidism and ophthalmopathy. Amplification of TCR beta CDR3 regions was performed using RNA transcripts as template. HTBI primers drove first-round RT-PCR of the TCR CDR3. TCRdb used MiXCR to reprocess the multiplex PCR reads, holding one entry per CDR3 protein. The sample lists fewer than 650,000 distinct CDR3 sequences; 11% to 15% were seen once. The sample was blood. The receptors originated from a middle-aged woman with Graves' hyperthyroidism.

This chain joins TRBV27 and TRBJ1-1; D is ambiguous. The V end lost 4 bases, the J end lost 3 bases, and 15 bases lay between the germline ends. The CDR3 runs 15 residues. Germline CDR1 and CDR2: MNHEY and SMNVEV (reference sequence). CDR3 DNA: TGTGCCAGCAGTTCCGCACCGAATGGGGACACTGAAGCTTTCTTT. Translation gives CASSSAPNGDTEAFF.

The chain recombines TRBV4-1 with TRBJ1-6; D ambiguous. V was clipped by 0 bases and J by 6 bases, with 12 bases between them. CDR3 length: 16 amino acids. Germline CDR1 and CDR2: MGHRA and YSYEKL. Here the CDR3 reads CASSQETGRANSPLHF. The CDR3 region has the DNA TGCGCCAGCAGCCAAGAGACTGGGCGGGCTAATTCACCCCTCCACTTT.

This clonotype has a handful of counts. V usage is TRBV7-2 and J usage is TRBJ1-6; possibly TRBD1 for D (5 bases). Per the germline V gene, CDR1 is SGHTA and CDR2 is FQGNSA. Trimming pared 6 bases from V and 10 bases from J, leaving 13 bases between. The CDR3 is made up of 13 amino acids. The CDR3 loop reads CASSDQGRSPLHF. CDR3 DNA sequence: TGTGCCAGCAGTGATCAGGGAAGGTCACCCCTCCACTTT.

In this sample, this clonotype turned up many times. V is TRBV2 and J is TRBJ2-1; 12 bases map to TRBD1. Germline values: CDR1 SNHLY, CDR2 FYNNEI. V trimming: 5 bases; J trimming: 7 bases; junction bases outside the gene matches: 3. The CDR3 sequence is 14 residues long. The CDR3 nucleotides read TGTGCCAGCAGTCCGGGACAGGGGGCAAATGAGCAGTTCTTC. Encoded protein: CASSPGQGANEQFF.

This sequence joins TRBV12-3 or TRBV12-4 and TRBJ2-7, with D possibly matching TRBD1 (5 bases). The CDR3 has 12 amino acids. The V end was cut by 8 bases, the J end by 6 bases, with 14 bases between. The CDR3 DNA follows: TGTGCCAGCGGCTACACAGGCGCCGAGCAGTACTTC. Its protein is CASGYTGAEQYF.

This clonotype was counted ten times or more. The rearrangement uses TRBV12-3 or TRBV12-4 and TRBJ2-2, with D possibly called TRBD1 or TRBD2 (6 bases each). Trimming pared 11 bases from V and 7 bases from J, leaving 20 bases between. The CDR3 sequence is 14 residues long. CDR3 DNA sequence: TGTGCCGTAGGGGGGAGTGTATCGATCGGGGAGCTGTTTTTT. The encoded protein is CAVGGSVSIGELFF.

This clonotype was observed a few times. J is TRBJ1-2 and V is TRBV19; 11 bases line up with TRBD1. Germline V gene data show CDR1 as LNHDA and CDR2 as SQIVND (reference sequence). J lost 6 bases, V lost 5 bases, and 8 bases had no gene match. The CDR3 has 15 amino acids. Here the CDR3 DNA reads TGTGCCAGTAGTCCACGGACAGGGGGCGTAAATGGCTACACCTTC. This gives the protein CASSPRTGGVNGYTF.

The V call is TRBV7-2, the J call TRBJ2-1; 12 bases match TRBD2. CDR3 length: 22 residues. Unmatched junction bases numbered 17, after V lost 2 bases and J lost 0 bases. Per the germline V gene, CDR1 is SGHTA and CDR2 is FQGNSA. This chain's CDR3 is CASSLRANLGLAGYSSYNEQFF. Written as DNA, the CDR3 is TGTGCCAGCAGCTTAAGGGCAAATTTGGGACTAGCGGGTTATAGCTCCTACAATGAGCAGTTCTTC.

This clonotype was detected only a few times. The J gene is TRBJ1-1, the V gene TRBV19; TRBD1 matches at 9 bases. The CDR3 length is 14 residues. V lost 4 bases and J lost 4; bases outside the gene matches: 4. From germline, CDR1 is LNHDA and CDR2 SQIVND (reference sequence). CDR3 protein: CASSTQGAGTEAFF. CDR3 bases: TGTGCCAGTAGTACACAGGGGGCTGGCACTGAAGCTTTCTTT.

This chain connects TRBV19 to TRBJ2-1; D tentatively fits TRBD1 or TRBD2 (5 bases each). The CDR3 sequence is 14 residues long. Germline V CDR1 and CDR2: LNHDA, SQIVND (reference sequence). Trimming took off 3 bases at V and 13 bases at J, with 19 bases between the two ends. CDR3 sequence reads: CASSIGTGLKEQFF. The CDR3 DNA follows: TGTGCCAGTAGTATTGGGACCGGTCTTAAGGAACAGTTCTTC.

This clonotype appeared many times. The gene calls are TRBV5-6 and TRBJ2-7; 11 bases match TRBD1. The germline gives CDR1 SGHDT, CDR2 YYEEEE. J was trimmed by 5 bases and V by 4 bases; bases with no gene match: 5. The CDR3 has 14 amino acids. The chain's CDR3 is CASSRDRGYNEQYF. DNA of the CDR3: TGTGCCAGCAGCAGGGACAGGGGGTATAACGAGCAGTACTTC.

This chain uses TRBV19 with TRBJ2-6, with D unresolved. Germline V CDR1 and CDR2: LNHDA, SQIVND (reference sequence). Trimming shortened V by 10 bases and J by 4 bases, and 17 bases separated the two germline ends. The CDR3 is made up of 15 amino acids. The CDR3 loop reads CATEVTGRGANVLTF. The CDR3 nucleotides are TGTGCCACCGAGGTGACCGGTCGGGGGGCCAACGTCCTGACTTTC.

This clonotype was recorded at least ten times. The V call is TRBV6-5, the J call TRBJ1-2, with D tentatively TRBD1 (6 bases). The germline V gene encodes CDR1 MNHEY and CDR2 SVGAGI. Trimming stripped 0 bases from V and 0 bases from J, with 8 bases between. The CDR3 runs 15 residues. Here the CDR3 reads CASSYSSGANYGYTF. In DNA, the CDR3 is TGTGCCAGCAGTTACTCGTCAGGGGCTAACTATGGCTACACCTTC.

The J gene is TRBJ2-7, the V gene TRBV7-9, with TRBD1 as a possible D gene (6 bases). Trimming pared 7 bases from V and 2 bases from J, leaving 18 bases between. Germline-derived CDR1 and CDR2 are SEHNR and FQNEAQ (reference sequence). The CDR3 sequence is 15 residues long. In nucleotides, the CDR3 is TGTGCCAGCACCCCTCCCGACAGGACCCCCTACGAGCAGTACTTC. Amino acid sequence: CASTPPDRTPYEQYF.

This clonotype was found many times. This chain links TRBV20-1 with TRBJ1-1, with 7 bases matching TRBD1. Germline CDR1 reads DFQATT; CDR2 reads SNEGSKA (reference sequence). Trimming at V came to 6 bases and at J to 0 bases, leaving 10 bases not matched to a gene. The CDR3 spans 15 residues. CDR3 in DNA: TGCAGTGCACAGTCAACCGGGACAGTGAACACTGAAGCTTTCTTT. It specifies CSAQSTGTVNTEAFF.

The chain carries TRBV7-2 and TRBJ2-3, with 9 bases fitting TRBD1. The tail of the sequence fits TRBJ1-5 better, so the J call may be wrong. CDR3 length: 16 amino acids. Germline V gene lookup returns CDR1 SGHTA and CDR2 FQGNSA. The CDR3 nucleotides read TGTGCCAGCAGCTTAACGGGACAGGGTCACACAGATACGCAGCATTTT. Amino acids: CASSLTGQGHTDTQHF.

V is TRBV11-2 and J is TRBJ2-2, with a tentative D call TRBD1 (5 bases). Germline V gene lookup returns CDR1 SGHAT and CDR2 FQNNGV. Trimming left V 5 bases short and J 1 base short, with 14 bases between. This CDR3 has 16 residues. The CDR3 sequence: CASSPFGQGNTGELFF. DNA of the CDR3: TGTGCCAGCAGCCCATTTGGGCAGGGGAACACCGGGGAGCTGTTTTTT.

V is TRBV3-1 and J is TRBJ2-2, with TRBD2 identical over 8 bases. Germline V gene lookup returns CDR1 LGHDT and CDR2 YNNKEL (reference sequence). With V trimmed by 0 bases and J by 8 bases, 14 bases remained unmatched. The length of the CDR3 is 18 residues. The CDR3 DNA sequence: TGTGCCAGCAGCCAAGATTCGGGAGGGAGGGCCTTTTCTGGGGAGCTGTTTTTT. Amino acid sequence: CASSQDSGGRAFSGELFF. The full variable domain, rest sourced from reference TRBV3-1 and TRBJ2-2, is DTAVSQTPKYLVTQMGNDKSIKCEQNLGHDTMYWYKQDSKKFLKIMFSYNNKELIINETVPNRFSPKSPDKAHLNLHINSLELGDSAVYFCASSQDSGGRAFSGELFFGEGSRLTVL.

In its sample, this clonotype was seen a few times. V gene TRBV6-6 combines with J gene TRBJ1-2; 8 bases align to TRBD1. The V segment lost 0 bases and the J segment 5 bases; nucleotides outside the gene matches: 8. The CDR3 runs 16 residues. Per the germline V gene, CDR1 is MNHNY and CDR2 is SVGAGI (reference sequence). CDR3 in amino acids: CASSYSSGQGRYGYTF. The CDR3 bases are TGTGCCAGCAGTTACTCGTCCGGACAGGGACGATATGGCTACACCTTC.

This clonotype was detected ten times or more. The chain recombines TRBV7-9 with TRBJ2-5, with D perhaps being TRBD1 or TRBD2 (5 bases each). Between the trimmed V and J ends, which lost 4 bases and 5 bases, there was a span of 17 bases. Germline CDR1 reads SEHNR; CDR2 reads FQNEAQ (reference sequence). This CDR3 contains 15 residues. The CDR3 nucleotides are TGTGCCAGCAGCTCCACCCGGACCGGGGCGGAGACCCAGTACTTC. Its protein is CASSSTRTGAETQYF.

A few counts support this clonotype. The V and J genes are TRBV5-1 and TRBJ2-4; D might be TRBD2 (5 bases). The CDR3 runs to 16 residues. Trimming left V 0 bases short and J 6 bases short, with 16 bases between. The V gene's germline CDR1 is SGHRS and CDR2 YFSETQ. As DNA, the CDR3 is TGCGCCAGCAGCTTGGACGGGTTAGCGCCCTCAAACATTCAGTACTTC. Translated: CASSLDGLAPSNIQYF.

The genes are TRBV29-1 and TRBJ2-7; 7 bases are shared with TRBD1. CDR1 is SQVTM and CDR2 is ANQGSEA in the germline V gene. V shed 1 base and J 6 bases; nucleotides not matched to a gene: 12. CDR3 size: 15 residues. CDR3 sequence (DNA): TGCAGCGTTGAAGTGAGGGGGCCCCCTCCCCGCGAGCAGTACTTC. Protein product: CSVEVRGPPPREQYF.

The gene calls are TRBV9 and TRBJ1-1; D call uncertain. Trimming shortened V by 1 base and J by 0 bases, and 4 bases separated the two germline ends. CDR1 SGDLS and CDR2 YYNGEE come from the germline V gene. This CDR3 has 13 residues. The CDR3 DNA reads TGTGCCAGCAGCGTATGGTTGAACACTGAAGCTTTCTTT. As protein: CASSVWLNTEAFF. Drawing the rest from reference TRBV9 and TRBJ1-1, the complete variable domain is DSGVTQTPKHLITATGQRVTLRCSPRSGDLSVYWYQQSLDQGLQFLIQYYNGEERAKGNILERFSAQQFPDLHSELNLSSLELGDSALYFCASSVWLNTEAFFGQGTRLTVV.

This clonotype came up a few times. J is TRBJ2-1 and V is TRBV19; no reliable D call. This CDR3 region has 15 residues. The ends were cut back, 1 base at V and 1 base at J, with 8 bases in the middle. From germline, CDR1 is LNHDA and CDR2 SQIVND (reference sequence). The CDR3 sequence: CASSIGLGSYNEQFF. The CDR3 coding sequence is TGTGCCAGTAGTATAGGTCTCGGATCCTACAATGAGCAGTTCTTC.

The V and J genes are TRBV5-8 and TRBJ2-6, with D maybe TRBD1 (6 bases). CDR3 size: 15 residues. Trimming cost V 6 bases and J 2 bases, with 12 bases left between them. The germline gives CDR1 SGHTS, CDR2 YDEGEE. The CDR3 sequence is CASTQSGAGANVLTF. In nucleotides, the CDR3 is TGTGCCAGCACCCAATCAGGGGCTGGGGCCAACGTCCTGACTTTC.

This clonotype has at least ten counts. The chain employs TRBV5-1 and TRBJ2-3, with TRBD1 matching 7 bases. J gave up 2 bases and V 9 bases, and 12 bases lay outside the gene matches. The CDR3 loop spans 15 amino acids. Looked up from germline, CDR1 is SGHRS and CDR2 is YFSETQ. CDR3 sequence reads: CATGELGQNTDTQYF. In nucleotides, the CDR3 is TGCGCCACCGGCGAACTGGGACAGAACACAGATACGCAGTATTTT.

This clonotype has a count of ten or more. CDR3 sequence: CASIKNLGTGELFF. CDR3 sequence (DNA): TGTGCCAGCATTAAAAACCTTGGTACCGGGGAGCTGTTTTTT. The rearrangement links TRBV28 to TRBJ2-2; D unclear. Germline V CDR1 and CDR2: MDHEN, SYDVKM. This CDR3 contains 14 residues. The ends were cut back, 7 bases at V and 5 bases at J, with 14 bases in the middle.

This clonotype came up a few times. This chain uses TRBV20-1 with TRBJ2-6; D is possibly TRBD1 (6 bases). V lost 1 base and J lost 0, with 10 bases in between. The CDR3 is 16 residues long. From germline, CDR1 is DFQATT and CDR2 SNEGSKA (reference sequence). In DNA form, the CDR3 reads TGCAGTGCTAGAGGACAGGAGAGCTCTGGGGCCAACGTCCTGACTTTC. Amino acids: CSARGQESSGANVLTF.